This T cell receptor beta chain appears in the sequencing data of a study of blood T cells in healthy people across ages (dated by TCRdb to between 2014 and 2016). With respect to the entire study: In model experiments, template switching captured roughly one uniquely barcoded TCR beta cDNA molecule for every two T cells. To track age-related changes in TCR beta repertoire diversity, the study relied on deep sequencing normalized with unique cDNA molecular identifiers. The donors were divided into four age groups: young (average approximately 17 years), middle-aged (approximately 42), aged (roughly 66) and long-lived (about 84). To avoid experimental bias, donors of different ages were distributed randomly across sequencing lanes. The study analyzed two additional independent replicas of 1 million unique cDNA reads from the same blood draw for two donors, one aged 18 to 29 and one aged 80 or older. The investigation overall reported the following: Since profiling was done on bulk unsorted PBMCs, naive and antigen-experienced compartments could not be conclusively compared. The long-lived group showed more naive CD4+ T cells, fewer expanded clones and increased TCR diversity than the aged group, suggesting age selection. Total diversity estimates from one million sequenced T cells were considered lower bounds and underestimates. Observed TCR beta diversity per million T cells fell roughly linearly with age, and a significant reduction was already apparent by age around 44. Because the CMV infection status of the donors was unknown, age-related changes in expanded clonotypes may potentially have been confounded. Observed TCR beta diversity correlated strongly with the percentage of naive T cells measured by flow cytometry.

Systemically healthy Caucasian individuals from Russia, roughly 40 in total and aged about 6 to 100 years, were included as donors. Each donor gave 9 to 10 milliliters of peripheral blood, collected into EDTA-treated Vacutainer tubes. PBMCs were isolated by Ficoll-Paque density-gradient centrifugation, with at least 6 million obtained per sample. Trizol reagent was used to extract total RNA from the PBMCs, yielding at least 6 micrograms per sample. For every donor, an aliquot of PBMCs went through flow cytometry to measure the percentages of naive CD45RAhigh/CD27high T cells. The library was made by 5' RACE. Sequencing was performed on an Illumina HiSeq 2500. A second PCR of about 7 to 12 cycles was performed with a sample-barcoded 5' primer and a J-beta primer mix. A unique molecular identifier was introduced onto each TCR beta cDNA molecule by a template-switch 5' adaptor carrying 12 random nucleotides. Each sample yielded at least 2.5 million CDR3-containing paired-end reads. First-strand cDNA was synthesized from all RNA with the Mint cDNA synthesis kit, primed by a TRBC-specific oligonucleotide. Following uracil-DNA glycosylase treatment, all cDNA underwent a first 18-cycle PCR with the universal primers M1SS and BC2_uni_R. The published analysis was carried out like this. For normalization, 1 million high-quality reads were randomly selected from each sample, with every read carrying a distinct molecular identifier. Reads with shared molecular identifiers were discarded instead of being binned into consensus sequences. MiTCR, set to a Q25 quality threshold and the strictest error-elimination algorithm, was used for CDR3 identification, clonotype clustering and error correction. Lower-bound total TCR beta diversity was estimated with a nonparametric unseen species model using Euler transformation. TCRdb itself trimmed the public reads at Q25 with fastp, ran MiXCR and retained productive beta chains. Merged by CDR3 protein, the rows form single entries marked with the most common genes and DNA. The authors' filters were not applied to this entry. The sample profile shows under 1,000,000 distinct CDR3 sequences; around 36% of them were found once. The ten top clones hold 13% of the sample.

The trim is 0 bases for V and 0 bases for J, with a gap of 9 bases between the germline ends. The germline V gene (reference sequence) yields LNHNV for CDR1 and YYDKDF for CDR2. The CDR3 numbers 15 residues from cysteine through phenylalanine. Just CDR3 DNA is preserved here, 45 bases in frame from base 1. This clonotype was found many times. The specificity of this receptor is unknown. No per-base quality is available; no much larger clone lies one base away. The sequence derives from a man between 18 and 29 years old in good health. What was sequenced was blood. The chain uses TRBV15 and TRBJ2-7, with a weak D call of TRBD2 (5 bases match). The CDR3 here reads CATSRDHGSSYEQYF. The DNA sequence follows: TGTGCCACCAGCAGAGATCATGGGAGCTCCTACGAGCAGTACTTC.